Shown below are 24 T cell receptor beta chains from a single sample sequenced in a study of control samples from healthy donors and cancer patients. The assay was immunoSEQ multiplex PCR, and TCRdb's table has in-frame clones only and misses some. The sample yields about 130,000 clones, 90% seen once. Sequences were obtained from blood. The receptors were gathered from a man aged 35 to 55 in good health.

The V and J genes are TRBV7-2 and TRBJ2-3; possibly TRBD1 or TRBD2 for D (6 bases each). This CDR3 region has 13 residues. V was shortened by 5 bases and J by 10 bases, with 16 bases between the two germline ends. Per the germline V gene, CDR1 is SGHTA and CDR2 is FQGNSA. The CDR3 loop reads CASSTRQEGAQYF. As DNA, the CDR3 is TGTGCCAGCAGCACCCGACAGGAGGGAGCGCAGTATTTT.

The chain combines TRBV5-4 with TRBJ2-5; 8 bases fit TRBD1. The CDR3 extends over 15 amino acids. V shed 2 bases, J shed 5 bases, and the junction held 8 bases outside the gene matches. Per germline, CDR1 SGHNT and CDR2 YYREEE (reference sequence). The CDR3 reads CASSFEITGGETQYF. Written as DNA, the CDR3 is TGTGCCAGCAGCTTCGAAATAACAGGGGGGGAGACCCAGTACTTC.

The chain employs TRBV11-3 and TRBJ2-2, with 8 bases matching TRBD2. Germline trimming cut 11 bases from V and 1 base from J; bases unmatched to any gene: 12. Germline values: CDR1 SGHNT, CDR2 YENEEA. This CDR3 is 16 amino acids long. This CDR3 is CAGFQAGAENTGELFF. DNA of the CDR3: TGTGCCGGGTTCCAAGCGGGGGCCGAGAACACCGGGGAGCTGTTTTTT.

For the CDR3, the DNA is TGTGCCAGCCTCACTACAGTGGATGGCTACACCTTC. Amino acids: CASLTTVDGYTF. The rearrangement uses TRBV28 and TRBJ1-2; D call uncertain. Between the trimmed V and J ends, which lost 8 bases and 6 bases, there was a span of 13 bases. The CDR3 consists of 12 residues. From germline, CDR1 is MDHEN and CDR2 SYDVKM.

The CDR3 nucleotides read TGTGCCAGCACTCGTAGCGGGGCTTACAATGAGCAGTTCTTC. Its protein product is CASTRSGAYNEQFF. J is TRBJ2-1 and V is TRBV25-1; 8 bases align to TRBD2. V shed 7 bases, J shed 4 bases, and the junction held 6 bases outside the gene matches. There are 14 residues in the CDR3. Looked up from germline, CDR1 is MGHDK and CDR2 is SYGVNS.

The chain joins TRBV5-6 to TRBJ2-6; D may be TRBD1 or TRBD2 (6 bases each). Germline assignment: CDR1 SGHDT and CDR2 YYEEEE. The CDR3 extends over 15 amino acids. The V end lost 3 bases, the J end lost 9 bases, and 16 bases lay between the germline ends. The CDR3 spells CASSWEEGRGNVLTF. The CDR3 bases are TGTGCCAGCAGCTGGGAGGAGGGCAGGGGCAACGTCCTGACTTTC.

The rearrangement uses TRBV9 and TRBJ2-4, with a tentative D call TRBD2 (5 bases). The CDR3 length is 16 residues. The germline V gene encodes CDR1 SGDLS and CDR2 YYNGEE. V shed 0 bases and J shed 2 bases, with 12 bases lying between them. CDR3 in amino acids: CASSVGVFGTKNIQYF. CDR3 DNA: TGTGCCAGCAGCGTAGGAGTTTTCGGGACCAAAAACATTCAGTACTTC.

The chain combines TRBV6-5 with TRBJ2-5; D perhaps matches TRBD2 (6 bases). Germline-derived CDR1 and CDR2 are MNHEY and SVGAGI. Trimming removed 5 bases from V and 4 bases from J, with 17 bases in between. CDR3 length: 15 amino acids. The CDR3 protein is CASSTGRTKGETQYF. The CDR3 DNA reads TGTGCCAGCAGTACGGGAAGGACTAAGGGAGAGACCCAGTACTTC.

The chain is built from TRBV5-4 and TRBJ2-4; D gene uncertain. The CDR3 spans 14 residues. Germline V gene sequence: CDR1 SGHNT, CDR2 YYREEE (reference sequence). Trimming took off 3 bases at V and 0 bases at J, with 7 bases between the two ends. The CDR3 loop reads CASSSGLAKNIQYF. The CDR3, as DNA: TGTGCCAGCAGCTCGGGTCTAGCCAAAAACATTCAGTACTTC.

CDR3 amino acids: CASSLAAGSYNEQFF. The CDR3 DNA is TGTGCCAGCAGCTTAGCGGCAGGCTCCTACAATGAGCAGTTCTTC. The chain combines TRBV7-3 with TRBJ2-1; no definite D call. Germline CDR1 is SGHTA and CDR2 is FQGTGA. The CDR3 contains 15 residues. Trimming took 2 bases from V and 0 from J, leaving 8 bases between them.

The chain recombines TRBV10-2 with TRBJ1-3; weak D call: TRBD1 (5 bases). In germline, CDR1 is WSHSY, CDR2 SAAADI. This CDR3 comprises 15 residues. Deletions cut 7 bases from V and 1 base from J, with 14 bases between. CDR3 coding DNA: TGCGCCAGCACTTCCTCCGGGGGGTCTGGAAACACCATATATTTT. Translated, it gives CASTSSGGSGNTIYF.

This chain uses TRBV29-1 with TRBJ1-1, with D hard to call. The V gene lost 2 bases and the J gene lost 5 bases, with 12 bases spanning the gap. The V gene's germline CDR1 is SQVTM and CDR2 ANQGSEA. This CDR3 contains 13 residues. CDR3 residues: CSVEPPRRTEAFF. The CDR3 DNA sequence: TGCAGCGTTGAACCCCCAAGGAGGACTGAAGCTTTCTTT.

The table lists this clone with a count of one. The CDR3 here is CASSRMGYEQYF. For the CDR3, the DNA is TGTGCCAGCAGCAGAATGGGCTACGAGCAGTACTTC. The V and J genes are TRBV6-5 and TRBJ2-7; no definite D call. The germline V gene encodes CDR1 MNHEY and CDR2 SVGAGI. Between the trimmed V and J ends, which lost 6 bases and 3 bases, there was a span of 9 bases. CDR3 length: 12 residues.

This clone was observed a single time. The chain couples TRBV5-1 to TRBJ1-2; a weak D match, TRBD1 (5 bases). This CDR3 is built from 13 residues. Per germline, CDR1 SGHRS and CDR2 YFSETQ. Trimming took off 5 bases at V and 2 bases at J, with 10 bases between the two ends. The CDR3 reads CASSSQGNYGYTF. In DNA form, the CDR3 reads TGCGCCAGCAGTAGCCAGGGAAACTATGGCTACACCTTC.

The chain couples TRBV19 to TRBJ1-4, with a possible D match to TRBD1 (5 bases). The CDR3 runs to 13 residues. The ends were cut back, 4 bases at V and 8 bases at J, with 11 bases in the middle. Germline V gives CDR1 LNHDA, CDR2 SQIVND (reference sequence). The CDR3 DNA follows: TGTGCCAGTAGTAATACCGGGACCGAAAAACTGTTTTTT. Translating it yields CASSNTGTEKLFF.

This clone was observed once. The chain carries TRBV5-6 and TRBJ1-5; D not resolved. Trimming stripped 4 bases from V and 0 bases from J, with 8 bases between. The CDR3 runs 14 residues. Per the germline V gene, CDR1 is SGHDT and CDR2 is YYEEEE. CDR3 sequence (DNA): TGTGCCAGCAGCCTCCTGGGTAGCAATCAGCCCCAGCATTTT. This sequence encodes CASSLLGSNQPQHF.

This rearrangement joins TRBV5-1 to TRBJ1-2; tentatively, D is TRBD1 (6 bases). From germline, CDR1 is SGHRS and CDR2 YFSETQ. The CDR3 length is 14 residues. V was cut by 0 bases and J by 5 bases, with 11 bases left in between. CDR3: CASSLVQGPYGYTF. CDR3 nucleotides: TGCGCCAGCAGCTTGGTCCAGGGGCCATATGGCTACACCTTC.

The chain recombines TRBV19 with TRBJ1-1; D remains unclear. The CDR3 has 16 residues. The V end was cut by 5 bases, the J end by 0 bases, with 16 bases between. Germline assignment: CDR1 LNHDA and CDR2 SQIVND (reference sequence). CDR3 loop: CASSSFGITLNTEAFF. CDR3 nucleotide sequence: TGTGCCAGTAGTTCCTTTGGGATTACCCTGAACACTGAAGCTTTCTTT.

The chain employs TRBV28 and TRBJ1-3; 7 nucleotides agree with TRBD1. With V trimmed by 1 base and J by 4 bases, 4 bases remained unmatched. This CDR3 has 15 residues. CDR1 and CDR2 (germline): MDHEN, SYDVKM. CDR3 nucleotides: TGTGCCAGCAGTTTATTGGAGACAGGGGGAAACACCATATATTTT. It translates to CASSLLETGGNTIYF.

This chain connects TRBV10-1 to TRBJ2-3, with TRBD2 matching over 8 bases. With V trimmed by 4 bases and J by 4 bases, 4 bases remained unmatched. The CDR3 has 14 amino acids. Per the germline V gene, CDR1 is WNHNN and CDR2 is SYGVQD (reference sequence). The CDR3 loop is CASSVVRGADTQYF. CDR3 nucleotide sequence: TGCGCCAGCAGTGTCGTGCGGGGGGCAGATACGCAGTATTTT.

This rearrangement joins TRBV5-1 to TRBJ2-4; tentatively, D is TRBD2 (5 bases). CDR1 SGHRS and CDR2 YFSETQ come from the germline V gene. Between the trimmed V and J ends, which lost 0 bases and 6 bases, there was a span of 7 bases. This CDR3 is 13 amino acids long. DNA of the CDR3: TGCGCCAGCAGCTTGGGAGGGTTAAACATTCAGTACTTC. It encodes CASSLGGLNIQYF. Complete variable domain (other parts from reference TRBV5-1 and TRBJ2-4): KAGVTQTPRYLIKTRGQQVTLSCSPISGHRSVSWYQQTPGQGLQFLFEYFSETQRNKGNFPGRFSGRQFSNSRSEMNVSTLELGDSALYLCASSLGGLNIQYFGAGTRLSVL.

This rearrangement joins TRBV30 to TRBJ1-2; no clear D gene. Trimming took 1 base from V and 7 from J, leaving 7 bases between them. The CDR3 sequence is 11 residues long. From germline, CDR1 is GTSNPN and CDR2 SVGIG (reference sequence). The CDR3 sequence is CAWSGGGGYTF. CDR3 coding DNA: TGTGCCTGGAGTGGGGGTGGTGGCTACACCTTC.

This chain uses TRBV3-1 (or the pseudogene TRBV3-2) with TRBJ2-3; possible D gene TRBD1, 6 bases. The CDR3 extends over 15 amino acids. Trimming took 0 bases from V and 7 from J, leaving 14 bases between them. In germline, CDR1 is LGHDT, CDR2 YNNKEL (reference sequence). CDR3 sequence (DNA): TGTGCCAGCAGCCAAGATACACAGGGTAAGAATACGCAGTATTTT. This encodes CASSQDTQGKNTQYF.

The V and J genes are TRBV10-3 and TRBJ2-1; D is perhaps TRBD2 (7 bases). With 11 bases removed from V and 7 bases from J, the gap between germline ends came to 21 bases. CDR1 ENHRY and CDR2 SYGVKD come from the germline V gene. There are 14 residues in the CDR3. This CDR3 is CASNWGGPKNEQFF. The CDR3 nucleotides are TGTGCCTCCAACTGGGGGGGCCCAAAAAATGAGCAGTTCTTC.